This TCR beta chain was documented in a study of blood T cell repertoires in COVID-19. Germline V gene lookup returns CDR1 MGHDK and CDR2 SYGVNS. There are 13 residues in the CDR3. V shed 6 bases and J 6 bases; nucleotides not matched to a gene: 7. Original handling: Nucleated cell number was recorded as an estimate derived from reference gene primer amplification. Using immunoSEQ multiplex PCR, the repertoire was profiled, and TCRdb retains in-frame clones only, with some absent. That table is the source of V, J and clone size, and D and trimming were worked out from the DNA. The table shows 150,000 to 200,000 clones, with 80% to 90% occurring only once.

Source material: peripheral blood. The sequence was obtained from a man aged 60 to 75 with acute or convalescent COVID-19. J is TRBJ1-2 and V is TRBV25-1; TRBD1 matches at 7 bases. The chain's CDR3 is CASRDTGDDGYTF. The DNA of the CDR3 is TGTGCCAGCAGGGATACAGGGGACGATGGCTACACCTTC.